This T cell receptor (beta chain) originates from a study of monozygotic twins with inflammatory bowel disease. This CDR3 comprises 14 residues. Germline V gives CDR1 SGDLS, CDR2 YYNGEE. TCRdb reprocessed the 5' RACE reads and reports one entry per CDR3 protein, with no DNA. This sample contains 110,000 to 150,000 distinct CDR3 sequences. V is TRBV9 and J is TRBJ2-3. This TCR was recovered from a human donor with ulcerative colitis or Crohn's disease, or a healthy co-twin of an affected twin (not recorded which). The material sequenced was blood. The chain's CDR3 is CASSALLPTDTQYF.